Below are 32 T cell receptor beta chains sequenced from a single sample in a study of post-analysis software for immune sequencing data. General study findings and limits: TRBV segments more frequent in patients than in controls numbered five and included TRBV5-6, TRBV5-1 and TRBV20-1.

For these receptors, no antigen is known. Prepared TCR beta cDNA libraries contained unique molecular identifiers. Via MiXCR, TCRdb re-called the PCR reads, giving one row per CDR3 protein. The sample lists roughly 800,000 distinct CDR3 sequences; roughly 30% were seen once. Sequencing was performed on blood. These receptors all come from a girl under 18 with multiple sclerosis.

About this clonotype itself: One end of the junction does not line up with germline, which may come from a read error. The rearrangement uses TRBV7-2 and TRBJ2-1; 14 nucleotides line up with TRBD2. The length of the CDR3 is 20 residues. CDR1 SGHTA and CDR2 FQGNSA come from the germline V gene. DNA of the CDR3: TGTGCCAGCAGCTTAGGAACCCGGACTAGCGGGAGGTACTCCGACAATGAGCAGTTCTTC. Protein product: CASSLGTRTSGRYSDNEQFF.

This clonotype appeared a few times. The genes are TRBV20-1 and TRBJ1-2; the match to TRBD1 covers 10 bases. The J segment lost 2 bases and the V segment lost 6 bases, leaving 6 bases of the junction unmatched. CDR1 is DFQATT and CDR2 is SNEGSKA in the germline V gene (reference sequence). The CDR3 extends over 14 amino acids. CDR3 sequence reads: CSAARDRGNYGYTF. In DNA form, the CDR3 reads TGCAGTGCGGCAAGGGACAGGGGCAACTATGGCTACACCTTC.

This chain links TRBV27 with TRBJ1-4; the D is unclear. With 0 bases removed from V and 8 bases from J, the gap between germline ends came to 10 bases. Germline V gene sequence: CDR1 MNHEY, CDR2 SMNVEV (reference sequence). The CDR3 is 14 residues long. In DNA form, the CDR3 reads TGTGCCAGCAGTTTATCCAAGTCTGGGGAAAAACTGTTTTTT. This encodes CASSLSKSGEKLFF.

This chain links TRBV27 with TRBJ2-1; D is possibly TRBD1 (6 bases). The DNA end favors TRBJ2-7, so the J call may be wrong. CDR1 is MNHEY and CDR2 is SMNVEV in the germline V gene (reference sequence). The CDR3 is 16 residues long. The CDR3 nucleotides are TGTGCCAGCAGTTTATCGTGGGACAAGACCTACAATGAGCAGTACTTC. Translating gives CASSLSWDKTYNEQYF.

In the case of this clonotype: The junction does not match germline at one end; this may be a read error. The chain employs TRBV4-2 and TRBJ1-4, with D tentatively TRBD1 (5 bases). The germline V gene has CDR1 LGHNA and CDR2 YNFKEQ. CDR3 size: 15 residues. The chain's CDR3 is CVSSQDRQGNEKLFF. The CDR3 nucleotides are TGTGTCAGCAGCCAAGATCGGCAGGGTAATGAAAAACTGTTTTTT.

This clonotype came up a few times. This chain connects TRBV4-3 to TRBJ1-1; no reliable D call. Trimming took 4 bases from V and 1 from J, leaving 13 bases between them. Germline assignment: CDR1 LGHNA and CDR2 YSLEER. This CDR3 is 15 amino acids long. CDR3 protein: CASSPGGAGNTEAFF. The CDR3 bases are TGCGCCAGCAGCCCCGGTGGCGCCGGGAACACTGAAGCTTTCTTT.

The rearrangement joins TRBV11-3 to TRBJ2-3; no clear D. The CDR3 loop spans 13 amino acids. Trimming pared 3 bases from V and 5 bases from J, leaving 9 bases between. Germline-derived CDR1 and CDR2 are SGHNT and YENEEA. CDR3 in DNA: TGTGCCAGCAGCTTTCTGTCCGGAGATACGCAGTATTTT. This codes for CASSFLSGDTQYF.

This clonotype showed up just a few times. This chain uses TRBV3-1 with TRBJ2-1; D gene uncertain. With 0 bases removed from V and 1 base from J, the gap between germline ends came to 4 bases. CDR1 is LGHDT, CDR2 YNNKEL, per germline (reference sequence). The CDR3 contains 14 residues. The CDR3 DNA reads as TGTGCCAGCAGCCAAGAGGCTTCCTACAATGAGCAGTTCTTC. This encodes CASSQEASYNEQFF.

This clonotype was observed at least ten times. The chain is built from TRBV20-1 and TRBJ1-4; the match to TRBD1 covers 9 bases. V shed 5 bases, J shed 2 bases, and the junction held 6 bases outside the gene matches. The CDR3 is 15 amino acids. Per germline, CDR1 DFQATT and CDR2 SNEGSKA (reference sequence). As DNA, the CDR3 is TGCAGTGCTCAACAGGGGGCGAGGACTAATGAAAAACTGTTTTTT. This encodes CSAQQGARTNEKLFF.

The sample holds many counts of this clonotype. The rearrangement joins TRBV6-5 to TRBJ1-2; possible D gene TRBD1, 6 bases. The CDR3 is 11 amino acids. The germline V gene has CDR1 MNHEY and CDR2 SVGAGI. Between the trimmed V and J ends, which lost 8 bases and 7 bases, there was a span of 11 bases. CDR3 region: CASAGVGGYTF. CDR3 DNA sequence: TGTGCCAGCGCAGGGGTGGGTGGCTACACCTTC.

The chain joins TRBV5-1 to TRBJ2-6; D not certain. The germline V and J ends were trimmed by 4 bases and 2 bases, with 10 bases remaining between them. The CDR3 runs to 15 residues. Per the germline V gene, CDR1 is SGHRS and CDR2 is YFSETQ. CDR3 amino acids: CASSVYGAGANVLTF. DNA for the CDR3: TGCGCCAGCAGCGTCTATGGGGCTGGGGCCAACGTCCTGACTTTC.

Notes on this clonotype: One end of the junction varies from germline; a read error may be responsible. J is TRBJ1-4 and V is TRBV5-1, with D uncertain. This CDR3 has 15 residues. Germline CDR1 and CDR2: SGHRS and YFSETQ. The CDR3 protein is CASRESIATNKKLFF. CDR3 DNA: TGCGCCAGCAGAGAGAGCATTGCAACTAATAAAAAACTGTTTTTT.

This clonotype has just a few counts. The V call is TRBV7-9, the J call TRBJ2-7, with D perhaps being TRBD1 or TRBD2 (5 bases each). This CDR3 contains 14 residues. V lost 5 bases and J lost 6, with 17 bases in between. CDR1 is SEHNR and CDR2 is FQNEAQ in the germline V gene (reference sequence). CDR3 DNA sequence: TGTGCCAGCAGCGTAGGTGGGGGAGTTGGCGAGCAGTACTTC. This encodes CASSVGGGVGEQYF.

The chain uses TRBV24-1 and TRBJ2-1, with TRBD2 matching 9 bases. The J segment lost 10 bases and the V segment lost 9 bases, leaving 9 bases of the junction unmatched. CDR1 is KGHDR, CDR2 SFDVKD, per germline. The length of the CDR3 is 13 residues. The CDR3 sequence is CATQAGGRPEQFF. The CDR3, as DNA: TGTGCCACCCAAGCGGGGGGCCGCCCAGAGCAGTTCTTC.

The CDR3 DNA reads as TGCGCCAGCAGCCAAGAGTCGCAGGGGGCGGGCACAGATACGCAGTATTTT. It is translated as CASSQESQGAGTDTQYF. The chain employs TRBV4-3 and TRBJ2-3; 8 bases line up with TRBD1. The CDR3 extends over 17 amino acids. CDR1 and CDR2 from the germline V gene are LGHNA and YSLEER. The V and J ends lost 0 bases and 1 base, in that order; junction bases with no gene match: 6.

The chain links TRBV21-1 to TRBJ1-5; the table's D call, TRBD1, was not checked against the DNA. TRBV21-1 is deemed a pseudogene. The length of the CDR3 is 14 residues. CDR3 coding DNA: TGTGCCAGCAGCAAAGAGGCGCCCAATCAGCCCCAGCATTTT. It codes for CASSKEAPNQPQHF.

This clonotype turned up a few times. The CDR3 DNA reads as TGTGCCAGCCGCGGGGTTCGTGCCACTGAAGCTTTCTTT. The encoded protein is CASRGVRATEAFF. The rearrangement joins TRBV27 to TRBJ1-1; D call uncertain. The germline gives CDR1 MNHEY, CDR2 SMNVEV (reference sequence). The CDR3 length is 13 residues. V was shortened by 8 bases and J by 4 bases, with 14 bases between the two germline ends.

This clonotype was counted between two and nine times. The V gene is TRBV20-1, the J gene TRBJ1-5, with TRBD1 matching over 8 bases. Germline CDR1 reads DFQATT; CDR2 reads SNEGSKA (reference sequence). This CDR3 has 17 amino acids. V trimming: 0 bases; J trimming: 4 bases; junction bases outside the gene matches: 11. CDR3 sequence reads: CSARDLRQGPINQPQHF. Here the CDR3 DNA reads TGCAGTGCTAGAGATTTACGACAGGGGCCAATTAATCAGCCCCAGCATTTT.

This clonotype occurred a few times. The V and J genes are TRBV29-1 and TRBJ1-2; possible D gene TRBD1, 6 bases. The CDR3 is 13 amino acids. The germline gives CDR1 SQVTM, CDR2 ANQGSEA. Trimming took 7 bases from V and 0 from J, leaving 12 bases between them. Here the CDR3 DNA reads TGCAGCGCCAGACAGGTTGCTAACTATGGCTACACCTTC. Translated, it gives CSARQVANYGYTF.

This clonotype has just a few counts. The chain recombines TRBV12-3 or TRBV12-4 with TRBJ1-1, with D uncertain. The V end was cut by 6 bases, the J end by 0 bases, with 11 bases between. The length of the CDR3 is 14 residues. CDR3 loop: CASREGMVNTEAFF. The CDR3 DNA follows: TGTGCCAGCAGGGAGGGCATGGTGAACACTGAAGCTTTCTTT.

A note on this clonotype: One end of the junction does not line up with germline, which may come from a read error. This chain joins TRBV4-1 and TRBJ1-1; D may be TRBD1 (5 bases). CDR3 length equals 15 residues. Germline CDR1 MGHRA, CDR2 YSYEKL. The CDR3 bases are TGCGCCGGCAGCCAAGGGCGGGGGGGTGGCACTGAAGCTTTCTTT. Residues: CAGSQGRGGGTEAFF.

The chain is built from TRBV6-6 and TRBJ1-5, with a weak D call TRBD1 (5 bases). Germline V gene data show CDR1 as MNHNY and CDR2 as SVGAGI (reference sequence). This CDR3 contains 16 residues. The V and J ends lost 4 bases and 1 base respectively, with 14 bases between them. CDR3 residues: CASSSQGEASNQPQHF. The CDR3 DNA is TGTGCCAGCAGTTCCCAAGGGGAGGCAAGCAATCAGCCCCAGCATTTT.

The chain couples TRBV29-1 to TRBJ2-4, with 8 positions matching TRBD1. The end of the DNA fits TRBJ2-7 better, so the J call may be wrong. The CDR3 spans 13 residues. Germline V lookup: CDR1 SQVTM, CDR2 ANQGSEA. CDR3 in amino acids: CSVWAGGWSEQYF. The CDR3 coding sequence is TGCAGCGTTTGGGCAGGGGGCTGGAGCGAGCAGTACTTC.

The chain combines TRBV6-5 with TRBJ1-1, with D tentatively TRBD1 (5 bases). CDR1 is MNHEY, CDR2 SVGAGI, per germline. Trimming pared 2 bases from V and 0 bases from J, leaving 19 bases between. CDR3 length: 18 amino acids. This chain's CDR3 is CASSYGSGRTSMNTEAFF. DNA of the CDR3: TGTGCCAGCAGTTACGGGTCGGGACGGACATCCATGAACACTGAAGCTTTCTTT.

CDR3 DNA: TGTGCCAGCAGCTTAACAGGGGGATCAGCTAGCGGGAGGCCCGGGCAGTTCTTC. This translates into CASSLTGGSASGRPGQFF. The V call is TRBV7-2, the J call TRBJ2-1; 11 bases agree with TRBD2. The CDR3 covers 18 residues. From germline, CDR1 is SGHTA and CDR2 FQGNSA. After removal of 2 bases from V and 12 bases from J, the junction contained 18 bases not matched to a gene.

This clonotype has just a few counts. This chain connects TRBV20-1 to TRBJ2-1; no clear D gene. Germline V gene data show CDR1 as DFQATT and CDR2 as SNEGSKA (reference sequence). V was cut by 3 bases and J by 9 bases, with 15 bases left in between. The CDR3 length is 13 residues. CDR3 sequence: CSASAITSGEQFF. The CDR3 DNA follows: TGCAGTGCTAGCGCGATCACGAGTGGTGAGCAGTTCTTC.

Many counts were recorded for this clonotype. V is TRBV6-5 and J is TRBJ2-7; D unclear. Trimming stripped 0 bases from V and 6 bases from J, with 9 bases between. The CDR3 consists of 13 residues. From germline, CDR1 is MNHEY and CDR2 SVGAGI. The CDR3 DNA is TGTGCCAGCAGTTACTCGATGCTGGGCGAGCAGTACTTC. Protein product: CASSYSMLGEQYF.

The sample holds a few counts of this clonotype. The chain couples TRBV28 to TRBJ1-2; D gene ambiguous. V was cut by 6 bases and J by 4 bases, with 21 bases left in between. Germline-derived CDR1 and CDR2 are MDHEN and SYDVKM. This CDR3 region has 16 residues. CDR3 coding DNA: TGTGCCAGCAGCCGAGGTTTTGGGCCAGCCTTCTATGGCTACACCTTC. Protein: CASSRGFGPAFYGYTF.

There are a few counts of this clonotype. This rearrangement joins TRBV28 to TRBJ1-5; possible D gene TRBD1, 6 bases. The ends were cut back, 5 bases at V and 5 bases at J, with 13 bases in the middle. This CDR3 comprises 14 residues. Germline V lookup: CDR1 MDHEN, CDR2 SYDVKM. CDR3 nucleotides: TGTGCCAGCAGTCAACAGGGTTCTTATCAGCCCCAGCATTTT. The encoded protein is CASSQQGSYQPQHF.

This clonotype was seen a few times. V usage is TRBV9 and J usage is TRBJ1-6, with D perhaps matching TRBD1 (6 bases). Germline CDR1 is SGDLS and CDR2 is YYNGEE. Trimming pared 9 bases from V and 9 bases from J, leaving 19 bases between. The CDR3 sequence is 14 residues long. The CDR3 nucleotides are TGTGCCACCTCCCAAACAGGGTGGGGTTCACCCCTCCACTTT. This sequence encodes CATSQTGWGSPLHF. The variable domain in full, with the rest retrieved from reference TRBV9 and TRBJ1-6, is DSGVTQTPKHLITATGQRVTLRCSPRSGDLSVYWYQQSLDQGLQFLIQYYNGEERAKGNILERFSAQQFPDLHSELNLSSLELGDSALYFCATSQTGWGSPLHFGNGTRLTVT.

This chain connects TRBV29-1 to TRBJ2-7, with unresolved D. The CDR3 is 14 residues long. V was clipped by 0 bases and J by 0 bases, with 9 bases between them. CDR1 is SQVTM, CDR2 ANQGSEA, per germline. The CDR3 here is CSVEEDGFSYEQYF. CDR3 nucleotide sequence: TGCAGCGTTGAAGAGGACGGCTTCTCCTACGAGCAGTACTTC.

The V call is TRBV7-2, the J call TRBJ2-3; 9 bases match TRBD2. There are 17 residues in the CDR3. Germline-derived CDR1 and CDR2 are SGHTA and FQGNSA. The junction had 11 bases not matched to a gene; V was cut back by 3 bases and J by 4 bases. The CDR3 sequence: CASSLGVGLAVADTQYF. The CDR3 DNA sequence: TGTGCCAGCAGCTTGGGTGTGGGACTAGCTGTGGCAGATACGCAGTATTTT. The full variable domain, its missing parts supplied by reference TRBV7-2 and TRBJ2-3, is GAGVSQSPSNKVTEKGKDVELRCDPISGHTALYWYRQSLGQGLEFLIYFQGNSAPDKSGLPSDRFSAERTGGSVSTLTIQRTQQEDSAVYLCASSLGVGLAVADTQYFGPGTRLTVL.